These T cell receptor beta chains were read from a single sample in a study of blood T cell repertoires in COVID-19. Libraries were prepared by immunoSEQ multiplex PCR; TCRdb keeps only in-frame clonotypes and omits some of them. The repertoire consists of about 210,000 clones, with about nine tenths occurring once and the leading ten covering under 2%. What was sequenced was peripheral blood. These receptors all come from a man aged 70-80 years with acute or convalescent COVID-19. CDR3s include the opening cysteine and the closing phenylalanine or tryptophan. The order of the fields is CDR3 protein, CDR3 DNA, D gene, V gene, clone size, J gene. A D gene is named only where the DNA matches it firmly. Where a row states a size, it is once, few, many or the class of an expanded clone; other rows omit it.

CASSLAGGSVEQYF | TGTGCCAGCAGCCTAGCGGGAGGGTCGGTCGAGCAGTACTTC | TRBD2 | TRBV6-5 | - | TRBJ2-7
CATKLAGVHYEQYF | TGTGCCACGAAGCTAGCGGGAGTTCACTACGAGCAGTACTTC | TRBD2 | TRBV6-6 | - | TRBJ2-7
CAWTAGTSYGGYTF | TGTGCCTGGACGGCCGGGACATCTTACGGTGGCTACACCTTC | - | TRBV30 | - | TRBJ1-2
CASSHTRDLYGYTF | TGTGCCAGCTCCCACACTCGGGATCTCTATGGCTACACCTTC | - | TRBV18 | - | TRBJ1-2
CASGLGQLNVQYF | TGTGCTAGTGGTTTGGGACAGCTGAATGTGCAGTACTTC | - | TRBV12-5 | - | TRBJ2-7
CASSENPGEKQYF | TGTGCCAGCAGCGAAAATCCGGGAGAGAAGCAGTATTTT | - | TRBV2 | - | TRBJ2-3
CASVTGAPNQPQHF | TGTGCCAGCGTGACTGGAGCCCCTAATCAGCCCCAGCATTTT | - | TRBV6-5 | - | TRBJ1-5
CASTPEYTEAFF | TGTGCCAGCACCCCGGAGTACACTGAAGCTTTCTTT | - | TRBV6-5 | - | TRBJ1-1
CASTNPGQGNQPQHF | TGTGCCAGCACTAATCCGGGACAGGGCAATCAGCCCCAGCATTTT | TRBD1 | TRBV6-5 | - | TRBJ1-5
CASKPPGSNTNEQFF | TGTGCCAGCAAACCCCCGGGATCTAATACCAATGAGCAGTTCTTC | - | TRBV6-5 | once | TRBJ2-1
CASKAEQGKAFF | TGTGCCAGCAAGGCAGAACAGGGGAAGGCTTTCTTT | TRBD1 | TRBV7-9 | - | TRBJ1-1
CATSDHRTSGRGGEQFF | TGTGCCACCAGTGACCATAGGACTAGCGGGAGGGGAGGGGAGCAGTTCTTC | TRBD2 | TRBV24-1 | - | TRBJ2-1
CASSQGGRDQPQHF | TGTGCCAGCAGCCAAGGGGGGCGAGATCAGCCCCAGCATTTT | - | TRBV3-1/TRBV3-2 | - | TRBJ1-5
CATSDSGQGTNEQYF | TGTGCCACCAGTGACTCCGGACAGGGAACTAACGAGCAGTACTTC | TRBD1 | TRBV24-1 | - | TRBJ2-7
CASSVAQGRTDTQYF | TGTGCCAGCAGCGTAGCCCAGGGTCGGACAGATACGCAGTATTTT | - | TRBV9 | - | TRBJ2-3
CASSSPRQAGYGYTF | TGTGCCAGCAGTTCCCCTAGACAGGCTGGGTATGGCTACACCTTC | - | TRBV6-5 | - | TRBJ1-2
CSVERTGVGYTF | TGCAGCGTTGAAAGGACAGGGGTTGGCTACACCTTC | TRBD1 | TRBV29-1 | - | TRBJ1-2
CASGFRGRTAFF | TGTGCTAGTGGTTTCAGGGGGAGGACAGCTTTCTTT | TRBD1 | TRBV12-5 | once | TRBJ1-1
CASSRDRSQETQYF | TGTGCCAGCTCCCGGGACAGAAGTCAAGAGACCCAGTACTTC | TRBD1 | TRBV7-2 | - | TRBJ2-5
CSVAPQGVNQPQHF | TGCAGCGTCGCGCCGCAGGGTGTGAATCAGCCCCAGCATTTT | - | TRBV29-1 | - | TRBJ1-5
CASSPPERTGNTIYF | TGTGCCAGCAGCCCCCCTGAGCGAACTGGAAACACCATATATTTT | - | TRBV9 | - | TRBJ1-3
CASRGSGVLQETQYF | TGTGCCAGTAGGGGGTCGGGGGTCCTACAAGAGACCCAGTACTTC | - | TRBV19 | - | TRBJ2-5
CASSLDGGNYGYTF | TGCGCCAGCAGCTTGGACGGGGGGAACTATGGCTACACCTTC | - | TRBV5-1 | - | TRBJ1-2
CASSQVPGTVAKNIQYF | TGTGCCAGCAGCCAAGTTCCCGGGACAGTTGCCAAAAACATTCAGTACTTC | TRBD1 | TRBV7-8 | - | TRBJ2-4
CASTLGGTPFEQYF | TGTGCCAGCACCCTTGGCGGGACTCCTTTTGAGCAGTACTTC | - | TRBV7-9 | - | TRBJ2-7
CASRDGVAGAYEQYF | TGTGCCAGCAGAGACGGGGTAGCGGGAGCCTACGAGCAGTACTTC | TRBD2 | TRBV27 | - | TRBJ2-7
CASTNIRTMAFF | TGTGCCAGCACCAACATTAGGACTATGGCTTTCTTT | - | TRBV28 | - | TRBJ1-1
CASSPSWTTIRENEQFF | TGTGCCAGCAGCCCCTCCTGGACTACAATCCGAGAGAATGAGCAGTTCTTC | - | TRBV7-2 | - | TRBJ2-1
CASAGQGAGNSPLHF | TGTGCCAGCGCCGGACAGGGGGCCGGTAATTCACCCCTCCACTTT | TRBD1 | TRBV2 | - | TRBJ1-6
CASSPGKGLNTEAFF | TGTGCCAGCAGCCCGGGAAAAGGGTTGAACACTGAAGCTTTCTTT | - | TRBV5-4 | - | TRBJ1-1
CASSPLQGINTEAFF | TGTGCCAGCAGCCCGCTTCAGGGCATAAACACTGAAGCTTTCTTT | - | TRBV5-4 | - | TRBJ1-1
CASSPSRDRYTF | TGTGCCAGTAGTCCTTCCCGGGATCGATACACCTTC | - | TRBV19 | - | TRBJ1-2
CASKGLASGEQFF | TGTGCTAGCAAAGGATTGGCTAGCGGTGAGCAGTTCTTC | TRBD2 | TRBV6-5 | - | TRBJ2-1
CASSDPGGGNQPQHF | TGTGCCAGCAGCGACCCAGGGGGTGGCAATCAGCCCCAGCATTTT | TRBD1 | TRBV6-2/TRBV6-3 | - | TRBJ1-5
CASKESGNYNEQFF | TGTGCCAGCAAAGAGTCGGGGAACTACAATGAGCAGTTCTTC | - | TRBV28 | - | TRBJ2-1
CASSYSPDYYGYTF | TGTGCCAGCAGTTACTCGCCGGACTACTATGGCTACACCTTC | - | TRBV6-5 | - | TRBJ1-2
CSASRQASNQPQHF | TGCAGTGCTAGTCGACAGGCGTCCAATCAGCCCCAGCATTTT | - | TRBV20-1 | - | TRBJ1-5
CASSPGQGRSETQYF | TGCGCCAGCAGCCCGGGACAGGGAAGAAGCGAGACCCAGTACTTC | TRBD1 | TRBV5-1 | - | TRBJ2-5
CASSELGAGKETQYF | TGTGCCAGCAGTGAATTGGGGGCAGGGAAAGAGACCCAGTACTTC | - | TRBV25-1 | - | TRBJ2-5
CASSQTPGQGNQPQHF | TGCGCCAGCAGTCAAACTCCGGGACAGGGAAATCAGCCCCAGCATTTT | TRBD1 | TRBV5-1 | - | TRBJ1-5
CASSLGAKSGLTNEKLFF | TGCGCCAGCAGCTTGGGAGCTAAATCAGGGTTAACTAATGAAAAACTGTTTTTT | - | TRBV5-1 | - | TRBJ1-4
CASGLNAGAALYNEQFF | TGTGCTAGTGGTTTGAATGCGGGAGCCGCGTTGTACAATGAGCAGTTCTTC | TRBD2 | TRBV12-5 | once | TRBJ2-1
CAISEGQISNQPQHF | TGTGCCATCAGTGAGGGACAGATTAGCAATCAGCCCCAGCATTTT | - | TRBV10-3 | - | TRBJ1-5
CASTVGGREKLFF | TGTGCCAGCACCGTGGGGGGGCGTGAAAAACTGTTTTTT | - | TRBV11-2 | - | TRBJ1-4
CASSLTSGRYEQYF | TGTGCCAGCAGCTTGACTAGCGGTCGCTACGAGCAGTACTTC | TRBD2 | TRBV7-2 | - | TRBJ2-7
CASRMNPTRMYEQYF | TGTGCCAGCAGAATGAATCCTACTCGAATGTACGAGCAGTACTTC | - | TRBV6-5 | - | TRBJ2-7
CASSLSGNTIYF | TGTGCCAGCAGCTTGTCTGGAAACACCATATATTTT | - | TRBV2 | few | TRBJ1-3
CASSPLSSEYNEQFF | TGTGCCAGCTCACCACTTAGTAGCGAGTACAATGAGCAGTTCTTC | - | TRBV18 | - | TRBJ2-1
CATSPEYTEAFF | TGTGCCACCAGCCCCGAGTACACTGAAGCTTTCTTT | - | TRBV15 | - | TRBJ1-1
CASSIDSSGVAGNYGYTF | TGTGCCAGTAGTATAGATTCTTCTGGCGTGGCCGGGAACTATGGCTACACCTTC | - | TRBV19 | - | TRBJ1-2
CASSVTSGSSNEQFF | TGTGCCAGCAGCGTTACTAGCGGGAGCTCCAATGAGCAGTTCTTC | TRBD2 | TRBV9 | - | TRBJ2-1
CASREGGGGSDTQYF | TGTGCCAGCAGGGAAGGGGGAGGAGGCTCAGATACGCAGTATTTT | - | TRBV6-1 | - | TRBJ2-3
CASSLYGLAATYEQYF | TGTGCCAGCAGTTTATATGGTCTAGCCGCCACCTACGAGCAGTACTTC | - | TRBV28 | - | TRBJ2-7
CASSDPGTSVEQYF | TGTGCCAGCAGTGACCCCGGGACTAGCGTCGAGCAGTACTTC | TRBD2 | TRBV6-6 | once | TRBJ2-7